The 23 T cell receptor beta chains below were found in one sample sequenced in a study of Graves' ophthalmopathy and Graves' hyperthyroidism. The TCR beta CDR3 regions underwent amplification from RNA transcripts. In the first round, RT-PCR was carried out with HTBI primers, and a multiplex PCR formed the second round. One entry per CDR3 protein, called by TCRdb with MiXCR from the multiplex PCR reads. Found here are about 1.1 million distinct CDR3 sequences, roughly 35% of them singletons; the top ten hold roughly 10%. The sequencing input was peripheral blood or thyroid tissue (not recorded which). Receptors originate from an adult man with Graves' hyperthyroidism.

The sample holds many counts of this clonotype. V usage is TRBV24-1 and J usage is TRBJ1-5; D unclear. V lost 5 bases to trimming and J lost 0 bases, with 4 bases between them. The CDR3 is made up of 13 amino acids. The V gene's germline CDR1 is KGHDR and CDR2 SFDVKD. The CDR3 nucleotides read TGTGCCACCAGTGGGCTTAGCAATCAGCCCCAGCATTTT. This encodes CATSGLSNQPQHF.

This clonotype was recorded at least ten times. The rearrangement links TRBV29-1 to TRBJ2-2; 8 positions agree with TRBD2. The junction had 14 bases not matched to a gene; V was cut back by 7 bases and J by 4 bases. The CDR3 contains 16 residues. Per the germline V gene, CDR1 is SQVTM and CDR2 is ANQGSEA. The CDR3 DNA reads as TGCAGCGGGCGTGGGTTGAGCGGGAGAGGCACCGGGGAGCTGTTTTTT. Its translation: CSGRGLSGRGTGELFF.

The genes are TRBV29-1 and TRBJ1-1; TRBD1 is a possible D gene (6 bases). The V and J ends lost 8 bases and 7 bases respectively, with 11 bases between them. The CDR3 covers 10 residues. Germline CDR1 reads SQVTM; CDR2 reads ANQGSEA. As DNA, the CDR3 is TGCAGCTGGGCAGGGGTTGAAGCTTTCTTT. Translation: CSWAGVEAFF.

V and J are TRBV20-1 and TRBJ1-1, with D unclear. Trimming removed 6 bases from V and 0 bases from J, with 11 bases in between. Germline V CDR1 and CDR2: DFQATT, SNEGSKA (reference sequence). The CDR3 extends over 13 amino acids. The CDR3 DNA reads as TGCAGTGCGTCCGCAGGATTGAACACTGAAGCTTTCTTT. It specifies CSASAGLNTEAFF.

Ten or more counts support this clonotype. Here the CDR3 DNA reads TGCGCCAGCAGCCAAGATTGGGGGGCAGGATACGAGCAGTACTTC. Its protein is CASSQDWGAGYEQYF. The chain carries TRBV4-3 and TRBJ2-7; either TRBD1 or TRBD2 may fit D (6 bases each). The length of the CDR3 is 15 residues. Per germline, CDR1 LGHNA and CDR2 YSLEER. Deletions cut 0 bases from V and 4 bases from J, with 13 bases between.

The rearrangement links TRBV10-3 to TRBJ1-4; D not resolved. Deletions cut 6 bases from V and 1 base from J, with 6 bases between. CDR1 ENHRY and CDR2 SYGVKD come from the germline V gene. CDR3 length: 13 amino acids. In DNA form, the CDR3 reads TGTGCCATCAGGGGAGGAACTAATGAAAAACTGTTTTTT. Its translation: CAIRGGTNEKLFF.

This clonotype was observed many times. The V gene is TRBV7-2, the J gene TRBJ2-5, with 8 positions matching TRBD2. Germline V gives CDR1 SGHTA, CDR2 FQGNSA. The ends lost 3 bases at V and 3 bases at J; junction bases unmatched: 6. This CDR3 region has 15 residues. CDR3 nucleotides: TGTGCCAGCAGCTTCGCGGGGGGCAGGGAAGAGACCCAGTACTTC. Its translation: CASSFAGGREETQYF.

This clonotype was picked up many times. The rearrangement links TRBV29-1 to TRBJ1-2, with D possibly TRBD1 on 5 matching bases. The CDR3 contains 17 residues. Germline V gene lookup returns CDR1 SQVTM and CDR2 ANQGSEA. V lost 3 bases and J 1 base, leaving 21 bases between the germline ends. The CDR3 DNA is TGCAGCGTTGAGTTCGGCCTTCCAGGGCTGAATAACTATGGCTACACCTTC. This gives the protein CSVEFGLPGLNNYGYTF.

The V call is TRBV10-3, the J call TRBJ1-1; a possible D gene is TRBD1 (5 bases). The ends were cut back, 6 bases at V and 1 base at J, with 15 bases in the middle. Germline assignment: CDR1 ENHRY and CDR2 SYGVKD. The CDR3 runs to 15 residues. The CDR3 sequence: CAIRAGLAGNTEAFF. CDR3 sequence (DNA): TGTGCCATCAGAGCGGGACTAGCGGGGAACACTGAAGCTTTCTTT.

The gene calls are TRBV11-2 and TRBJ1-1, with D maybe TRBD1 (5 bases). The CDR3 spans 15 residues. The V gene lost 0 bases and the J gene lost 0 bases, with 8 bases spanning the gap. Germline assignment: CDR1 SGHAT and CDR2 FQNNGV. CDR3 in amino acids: CASSLEARVNTEAFF. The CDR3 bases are TGTGCCAGCAGCTTAGAGGCCAGGGTGAACACTGAAGCTTTCTTT.

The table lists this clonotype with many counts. The CDR3 sequence is CASSSPTESYEQYF. Written as DNA, the CDR3 is TGTGCCAGCAGCAGCCCGACAGAATCTTACGAGCAGTACTTC. This chain uses TRBV7-9 with TRBJ2-7; a weak D match, TRBD1 (5 bases). The germline V gene has CDR1 SEHNR and CDR2 FQNEAQ (reference sequence). The V end was cut by 5 bases, the J end by 4 bases, with 15 bases between. This CDR3 is built from 14 residues.

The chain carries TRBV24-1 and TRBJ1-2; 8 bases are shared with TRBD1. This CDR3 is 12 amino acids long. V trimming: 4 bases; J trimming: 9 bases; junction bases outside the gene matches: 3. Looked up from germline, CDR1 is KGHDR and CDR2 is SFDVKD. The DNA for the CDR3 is TGTGCCACCAGTGACAGGGACAGGAGCTACACCTTC. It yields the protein CATSDRDRSYTF.

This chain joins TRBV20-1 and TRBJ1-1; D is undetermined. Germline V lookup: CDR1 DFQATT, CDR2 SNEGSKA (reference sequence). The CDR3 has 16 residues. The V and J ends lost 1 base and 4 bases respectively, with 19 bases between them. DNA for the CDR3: TGCAGTGCTAGAGCGATGGAGACGGGTCTTCGCACTGAAGCTTTCTTT. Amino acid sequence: CSARAMETGLRTEAFF.

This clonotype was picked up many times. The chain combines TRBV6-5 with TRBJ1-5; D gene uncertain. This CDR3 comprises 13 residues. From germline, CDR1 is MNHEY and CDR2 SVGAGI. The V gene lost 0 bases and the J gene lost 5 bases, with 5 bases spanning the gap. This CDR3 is CASSYSWDQPQHF. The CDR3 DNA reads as TGTGCCAGCAGTTACTCGTGGGATCAGCCCCAGCATTTT.

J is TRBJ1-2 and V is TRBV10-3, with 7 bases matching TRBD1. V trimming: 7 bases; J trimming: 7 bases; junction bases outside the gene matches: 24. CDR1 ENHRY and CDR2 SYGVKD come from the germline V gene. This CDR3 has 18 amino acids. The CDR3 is CAITPTGLSGEVVSGYTF. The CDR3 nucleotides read TGTGCCATCACTCCGACAGGGCTATCGGGGGAGGTGGTGAGTGGCTACACCTTC.

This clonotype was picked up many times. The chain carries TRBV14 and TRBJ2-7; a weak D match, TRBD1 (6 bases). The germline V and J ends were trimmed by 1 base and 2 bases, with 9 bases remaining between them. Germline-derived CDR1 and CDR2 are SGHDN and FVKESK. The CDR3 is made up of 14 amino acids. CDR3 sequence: CASSQVGDTYEQYF. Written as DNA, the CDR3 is TGTGCCAGCAGCCAAGTCGGGGACACCTACGAGCAGTACTTC. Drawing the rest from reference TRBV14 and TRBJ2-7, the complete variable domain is EAGVTQFPSHSVIEKGQTVTLRCDPISGHDNLYWYRRVMGKEIKFLLHFVKESKQDESGMPNNRFLAERTGGTYSTLKVQPAELEDSGVYFCASSQVGDTYEQYFGPGTRLTVT.

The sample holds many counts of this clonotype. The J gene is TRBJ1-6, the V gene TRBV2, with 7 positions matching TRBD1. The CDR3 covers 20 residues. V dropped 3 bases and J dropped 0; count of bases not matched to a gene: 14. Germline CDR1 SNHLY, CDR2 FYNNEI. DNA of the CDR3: TGTGCCAGCAGTGATCACTCGCAGGGGGGGATCAGCTCCTATAATTCACCCCTCCACTTT. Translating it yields CASSDHSQGGISSYNSPLHF. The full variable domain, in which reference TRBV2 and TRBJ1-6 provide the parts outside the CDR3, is EPEVTQTPSHQVTQMGQEVILRCVPISNHLYFYWYRQILGQKVEFLVSFYNNEISEKSEIFDDQFSVERPDGSNFTLKIRSTKLEDSAMYFCASSDHSQGGISSYNSPLHFGNGTRLTVT.

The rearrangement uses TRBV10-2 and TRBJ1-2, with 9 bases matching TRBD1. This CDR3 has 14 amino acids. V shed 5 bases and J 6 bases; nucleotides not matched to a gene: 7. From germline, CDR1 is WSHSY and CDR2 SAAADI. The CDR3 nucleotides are TGCGCCAGCAGTTTCTCCGGGACAGGGAATGGCTACACCTTC. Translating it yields CASSFSGTGNGYTF.

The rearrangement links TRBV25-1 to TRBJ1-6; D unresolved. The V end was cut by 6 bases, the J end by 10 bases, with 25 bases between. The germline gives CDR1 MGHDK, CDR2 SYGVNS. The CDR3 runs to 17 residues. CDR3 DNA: TGTGCCAGCAGCCAAGATCTAGAACGGCTTATACCCTCACCCCTCCACTTT. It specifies CASSQDLERLIPSPLHF. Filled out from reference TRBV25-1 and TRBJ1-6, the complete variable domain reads EADIYQTPRYLVIGTGKKITLECSQTMGHDKMYWYQQDPGMELHLIHYSYGVNSTEKGDLSSESTVSRIRTEHFPLTLESARPSHTSQYLCASSQDLERLIPSPLHFGNGTRLTVT.

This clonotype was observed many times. CDR3 protein: CASSLSGVGTGNQPQHF. The DNA of the CDR3 is TGTGCCAGCAGCTTATCGGGGGTTGGGACTGGCAATCAGCCCCAGCATTTT. The chain couples TRBV7-8 to TRBJ1-5, with D tentatively TRBD1 (5 bases). The CDR3 is 17 residues long. Trimming removed 2 bases from V and 2 bases from J, with 16 bases in between. The germline gives CDR1 SGHVS, CDR2 FQNEAQ.

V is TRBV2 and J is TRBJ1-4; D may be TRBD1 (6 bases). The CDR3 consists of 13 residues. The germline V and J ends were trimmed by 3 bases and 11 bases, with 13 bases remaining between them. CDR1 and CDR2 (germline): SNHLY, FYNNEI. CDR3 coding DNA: TGTGCCAGCAGTGACAGGGGCCTGGAGAAACTGTTTTTT. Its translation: CASSDRGLEKLFF.

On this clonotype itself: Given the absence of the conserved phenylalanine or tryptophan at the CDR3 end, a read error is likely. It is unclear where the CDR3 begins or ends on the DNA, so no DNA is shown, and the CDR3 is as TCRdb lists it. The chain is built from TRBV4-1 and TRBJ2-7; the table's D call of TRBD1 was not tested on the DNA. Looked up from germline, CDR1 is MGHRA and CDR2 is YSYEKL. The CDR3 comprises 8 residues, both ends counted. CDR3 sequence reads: CASSQDYR.

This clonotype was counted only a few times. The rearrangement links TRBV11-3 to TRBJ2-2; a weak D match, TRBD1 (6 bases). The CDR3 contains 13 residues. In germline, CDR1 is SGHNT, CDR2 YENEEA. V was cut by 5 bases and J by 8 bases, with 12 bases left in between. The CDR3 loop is CASSNRDKGELFF. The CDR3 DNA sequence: TGTGCCAGCAGCAACAGGGACAAGGGGGAGCTGTTTTTT.